The 26 T cell receptor beta chains below come from one sample, sequenced in a study of blood T cell repertoires in COVID-19. This table comes from immunoSEQ multiplex PCR, and its TCRdb copy is limited to in-frame clones, with some not included. The sample has about 100,000 clones; more than 70% are singletons. Input material: peripheral blood. These receptors were collected from a man between 65 and 79 years old with acute or convalescent COVID-19.

J is TRBJ1-2 and V is TRBV6-5; D gene uncertain. The CDR3 is made up of 12 amino acids. Germline V gives CDR1 MNHEY, CDR2 SVGAGI. The V and J ends lost 6 bases and 7 bases respectively, with 12 bases between them. The DNA for the CDR3 is TGTGCCAGCAGGAACGTTATCGGTGGCTACACCTTC. This sequence encodes CASRNVIGGYTF.

The chain is built from TRBV10-3 and TRBJ2-1; possible D gene TRBD2, 6 bases. Germline assignment: CDR1 ENHRY and CDR2 SYGVKD. This CDR3 region has 16 residues. V dropped 6 bases and J dropped 1 base, with 16 bases sitting between them. As DNA, the CDR3 is TGTGCCATCAGCCGCGAGAGCGGGTCGTCCTACAATGAGCAGTTCTTC. Translating gives CAISRESGSSYNEQFF.

Only one count was recorded for this clone. The gene calls are TRBV27 and TRBJ2-7; D possibly corresponds to TRBD1 (5 bases). Germline V gene data show CDR1 as MNHEY and CDR2 as SMNVEV (reference sequence). V was cut by 7 bases and J by 0 bases, with 10 bases left in between. The CDR3 contains 13 residues. This chain's CDR3 is CASTTGPSYEQYF. CDR3 in DNA: TGTGCCAGCACTACAGGACCCTCCTACGAGCAGTACTTC.

This clone was observed a handful of times. The chain joins TRBV29-1 to TRBJ1-5; the D gene is possibly TRBD1 (6 bases). CDR1 SQVTM and CDR2 ANQGSEA come from the germline V gene. The CDR3 sequence is 14 residues long. V was pared by 6 bases and J by 0 bases, with 12 bases between. CDR3: CSVTGTDSNQPQHF. The CDR3, as DNA: TGCAGCGTAACAGGGACGGATAGCAATCAGCCCCAGCATTTT.

The CDR3 region is CASSSRTGTTSPLHF. The CDR3 region has the DNA TGTGCCAGCAGCTCCCGCACAGGGACGACTTCACCCCTCCACTTT. The rearrangement links TRBV7-2 to TRBJ1-6; possibly TRBD1 for D (6 bases). Trimming cost V 4 bases and J 9 bases, with 16 bases left between them. The CDR3 loop spans 15 amino acids. From germline, CDR1 is SGHTA and CDR2 FQGNSA. The variable domain in full, with the rest retrieved from reference TRBV7-2 and TRBJ1-6, is GAGVSQSPSNKVTEKGKDVELRCDPISGHTALYWYRQSLGQGLEFLIYFQGNSAPDKSGLPSDRFSAERTGGSVSTLTIQRTQQEDSAVYLCASSSRTGTTSPLHFGNGTRLTVT.

This clone was seen a handful of times. V gene TRBV18 combines with J gene TRBJ1-4; D may be TRBD1 (5 bases). V was cut by 6 bases and J by 6 bases, with 11 bases left in between. Germline values: CDR1 KGHSH, CDR2 LQKENI. The CDR3 runs 13 residues. CDR3 loop: CASSGTAYEKLFF. The CDR3 nucleotides read TGTGCCAGCTCCGGGACTGCCTATGAAAAACTGTTTTTT.

This clone was detected only a few times. V usage is TRBV7-8 and J usage is TRBJ1-4; TRBD1 aligns across 9 bases. Germline-derived CDR1 and CDR2 are SGHVS and FQNEAQ. The junction had 12 bases not matched to a gene; V was cut back by 5 bases and J by 8 bases. There are 16 residues in the CDR3. The CDR3 loop reads CASSPRTGGLAEKLFF. CDR3 in DNA: TGTGCCAGCAGCCCGAGAACAGGGGGCTTAGCGGAAAAACTGTTTTTT.

J is TRBJ1-3 and V is TRBV16; D ambiguous. Germline loops: CDR1 KGHSY, CDR2 FQNENV. The CDR3 spans 16 residues. Trimming left V 0 bases short and J 0 bases short, with 9 bases between. The CDR3 spells CASSQSTLSSGNTIYF. The CDR3 region has the DNA TGTGCCAGCAGCCAATCTACCCTCAGCTCTGGAAACACCATATATTTT.

V and J are TRBV5-1 and TRBJ1-3, with unresolved D. Germline V lookup: CDR1 SGHRS, CDR2 YFSETQ. The CDR3 is 15 amino acids. Trimming cost V 0 bases and J 0 bases, with 7 bases left between them. The CDR3 region has the DNA TGCGCCAGCAGCTTGGAACAGTTCTCTGGAAACACCATATATTTT. Translating gives CASSLEQFSGNTIYF.

This clone has just a few counts. The chain combines TRBV19 with TRBJ2-2; TRBD1 aligns across 9 bases. The germline V gene has CDR1 LNHDA and CDR2 SQIVND (reference sequence). The junction had 2 bases not matched to a gene; V was cut back by 3 bases and J by 0 bases. The CDR3 covers 16 residues. For the CDR3, the DNA is TGTGCCAGTAGTATCCGACAGGGGGCGAACACCGGGGAGCTGTTTTTT. Protein sequence: CASSIRQGANTGELFF.

The chain combines TRBV7-9 with TRBJ2-3; D possibly corresponds to TRBD1 (6 bases). Germline V gives CDR1 SEHNR, CDR2 FQNEAQ (reference sequence). V lost 4 bases and J lost 7, with 18 bases in between. The CDR3 runs to 15 residues. CDR3 DNA: TGTGCCAGCAGCTCCAACCATACTGGGACATATACGCAGTATTTT. Translating gives CASSSNHTGTYTQYF.

V usage is TRBV6-6 and J usage is TRBJ2-2; 9 bases are a match to TRBD1. The CDR3 totals 15 residues. Unmatched junction bases numbered 2, after V lost 5 bases and J lost 1 base. Germline loops: CDR1 MNHNY, CDR2 SVGAGI (reference sequence). The CDR3 loop reads CASSVGQGNTGELFF. The CDR3 nucleotides read TGTGCCAGCAGTGTGGGACAGGGGAACACCGGGGAGCTGTTTTTT.

The genes are TRBV3-1 (or the pseudogene TRBV3-2) and TRBJ1-1; 7 positions agree with TRBD1. The CDR3 is made up of 16 amino acids. Germline V lookup: CDR1 LGHDT, CDR2 YNNKEL (reference sequence). Losses at the gene ends were 4 bases for V and 5 bases for J; bases not matched to a gene: 13. For the CDR3, the DNA is TGTGCCAGCAGCCGGAGAAGGGTAGGGGGCAATACTGAAGCTTTCTTT. Translated: CASSRRRVGGNTEAFF.

This chain links TRBV2 with TRBJ1-1; D not certain. The CDR3 loop spans 14 amino acids. Germline CDR1 is SNHLY and CDR2 is FYNNEI. V shed 6 bases and J shed 0 bases, with 11 bases lying between them. CDR3 nucleotides: TGTGCCAGCAGGCCGACACACATGAACACTGAAGCTTTCTTT. This gives the protein CASRPTHMNTEAFF.

The chain has TRBV19 and TRBJ2-1; a weak D match, TRBD2 (6 bases). Trimming took 4 bases from V and 9 from J, leaving 16 bases between them. This CDR3 region has 14 residues. Germline loops: CDR1 LNHDA, CDR2 SQIVND (reference sequence). CDR3 region: CASSSSGESAEQFF. The CDR3 nucleotides read TGTGCCAGTAGTAGCTCGGGAGAATCGGCTGAGCAGTTCTTC.

The rearrangement uses TRBV2 and TRBJ2-5; 12 nucleotides align to TRBD2. The V and J ends lost 7 bases and 2 bases, in that order; junction bases with no gene match: 2. CDR3 length: 14 residues. CDR1 and CDR2 from the germline V gene are SNHLY and FYNNEI. In nucleotides, the CDR3 is TGTGCCAGCAAGACTAGCGGGGGACAAGAGACCCAGTACTTC. It codes for CASKTSGGQETQYF. Full variable domain (outside the CDR3, taken from reference TRBV2 and TRBJ2-5): EPEVTQTPSHQVTQMGQEVILRCVPISNHLYFYWYRQILGQKVEFLVSFYNNEISEKSEIFDDQFSVERPDGSNFTLKIRSTKLEDSAMYFCASKTSGGQETQYFGPGTRLLVL.

The chain combines TRBV3-1 (or the pseudogene TRBV3-2) with TRBJ2-5; TRBD1 matches at 10 bases. This CDR3 has 16 amino acids. CDR1 LGHDT and CDR2 YNNKEL come from the germline V gene (reference sequence). The junction had 5 bases not matched to a gene; V was cut back by 2 bases and J by 2 bases. CDR3 in amino acids: CASSQRMGQGQETQYF. The CDR3 DNA is TGTGCCAGCAGCCAACGAATGGGACAGGGGCAAGAGACCCAGTACTTC.

CDR3 DNA: TGTGCCAGCAGTCCCGCGGGACAGGGTTACACTGAAGCTTTCTTT. This codes for CASSPAGQGYTEAFF. The chain recombines TRBV27 with TRBJ1-1; TRBD1 agrees at 9 bases. Germline V gene lookup returns CDR1 MNHEY and CDR2 SMNVEV (reference sequence). The CDR3 length is 15 residues. J lost 3 bases, V lost 5 bases, and 7 bases had no gene match.

The V and J genes are TRBV6-6 and TRBJ1-5; TRBD1 matches 7 bases. The CDR3 loop spans 13 amino acids. Germline CDR1 and CDR2: MNHNY and SVGAGI (reference sequence). Trimming took 6 bases from V and 4 from J; bases not matched to a gene: 3. CDR3 in amino acids: CASRPTGNQPQHF. The CDR3 bases are TGTGCCAGCAGACCGACAGGGAATCAGCCCCAGCATTTT.

This rearrangement joins TRBV5-1 to TRBJ2-3; TRBD1 matches at 11 bases. Germline CDR1 is SGHRS and CDR2 is YFSETQ. The V gene end was trimmed by 5 bases and the J gene end by 0 bases; junction bases not matched to a gene: 5. This CDR3 spans 16 amino acids. In DNA form, the CDR3 reads TGCGCCAGCAGTCAAGGACAGGGGGCTAGCACAGATACGCAGTATTTT. It specifies CASSQGQGASTDTQYF.

This clone was seen many times. The chain employs TRBV9 and TRBJ1-4; a weak D match, TRBD1 (5 bases). The germline CDR1 and CDR2 sequences are SGDLS and YYNGEE. This CDR3 has 16 residues. Trimming removed 0 bases at V and 3 bases at J, with 12 bases between. The CDR3 region is CASSVGTTQANEKLFF. CDR3 DNA: TGTGCCAGCAGCGTAGGGACAACGCAGGCTAATGAAAAACTGTTTTTT.

This sequence joins TRBV7-2 and TRBJ2-1, with 8 bases matching TRBD2. Germline trimming cut 5 bases from V and 0 bases from J; bases unmatched to any gene: 3. Germline V CDR1 and CDR2: SGHTA, FQGNSA. The CDR3 has 15 residues. This CDR3 is CASSQLAASYNEQFF. The CDR3 region has the DNA TGTGCCAGCAGCCAACTAGCGGCCTCCTACAATGAGCAGTTCTTC.

This clone appeared a few times. The V and J genes are TRBV12-3 or TRBV12-4 and TRBJ2-1; 8 nucleotides align to TRBD2. This CDR3 is 12 amino acids long. J gave up 8 bases and V 5 bases, and 2 bases lay outside the gene matches. The CDR3 DNA is TGTGCCAGCAGTCGGGGGGGCTATGAGCAGTTCTTC. This translates into CASSRGGYEQFF.

The V gene is TRBV2, the J gene TRBJ1-2; D perhaps matches TRBD1 (5 bases). Trimming removed 4 bases from V and 1 base from J, with 7 bases in between. The CDR3 sequence is 13 residues long. Germline V gene sequence: CDR1 SNHLY, CDR2 FYNNEI. As DNA, the CDR3 is TGTGCCAGCAGTGCCGACAGTAACTATGGCTACACCTTC. This gives the protein CASSADSNYGYTF.

This clone has only one observation. The rearrangement joins TRBV5-4 to TRBJ1-1; 7 bases align to TRBD1. Looked up from germline, CDR1 is SGHNT and CDR2 is YYREEE (reference sequence). The CDR3 is made up of 14 amino acids. V dropped 2 bases and J dropped 5; count of bases not matched to a gene: 6. Here the CDR3 DNA reads TGTGCCAGCAGCTTAGAGACAGGGTTTACTGAAGCTTTCTTT. It codes for CASSLETGFTEAFF.

This rearrangement joins TRBV20-1 to TRBJ1-5; D gene unclear. The V gene lost 3 bases and the J gene lost 5 bases, with 14 bases spanning the gap. CDR1 and CDR2 from the germline V gene are DFQATT and SNEGSKA (reference sequence). This CDR3 has 14 amino acids. The DNA for the CDR3 is TGCAGTGCTAGTTCCACCGGGGTAGATCAGCCCCAGCATTTT. Its translation is CSASSTGVDQPQHF.